These T cell receptor beta chains were read from a single sample in a study of Ad26.COV2.S vaccination and SARS-CoV-2 variants. Libraries were prepared by immunoSEQ multiplex PCR; TCRdb keeps only in-frame clonotypes and omits some of them. Here the sample spans 440,000 or so clones, 92% being singletons. The sequencing here drew on peripheral blood, taken in a trial of Ad26.COV2.S vaccine versus placebo. The receptor source for this set is a person aged 18 to 59 who received the Ad26.COV2.S COVID-19 vaccine or a placebo. Each CDR3 is given with its conserved first and last residue. The order of the fields is J gene, clone size, V gene, D gene, CDR3 protein, CDR3 DNA. D genes are given only for firm matches. Only some rows state a clone size, as once, few, many or a class for expanded clones.

j_gene: TRBJ1-3
abundance: -
v_gene: TRBV6-6
d_gene: -
CDR3aa: CASSYSWVSGNTIYF
CDR3nt: TGTGCCAGCAGTTACTCCTGGGTCTCTGGAAACACCATATATTTT

j_gene: TRBJ1-1
abundance: few
v_gene: TRBV18
d_gene: -
CDR3aa: CASSPGDGPTEAFF
CDR3nt: TGTGCCAGCTCACCAGGGGACGGACCAACTGAAGCTTTCTTT

j_gene: TRBJ2-7
abundance: -
v_gene: TRBV6-5
d_gene: -
CDR3aa: CASTKGRSSYEQYF
CDR3nt: TGTGCCAGCACTAAGGGGCGCTCCAGCTACGAGCAGTACTTC

j_gene: TRBJ1-5
abundance: -
v_gene: TRBV7-8
d_gene: -
CDR3aa: CASSLSPSNQPQHF
CDR3nt: TGTGCCAGCAGCTTAAGCCCCAGCAATCAGCCCCAGCATTTT

j_gene: TRBJ2-7
abundance: -
v_gene: TRBV10-1
d_gene: TRBD2
CDR3aa: CASSAVRGSSYEQYF
CDR3nt: TGCGCCAGCAGTGCAGTGCGGGGGAGCTCCTACGAGCAGTACTTC

j_gene: TRBJ1-6
abundance: once
v_gene: TRBV19
d_gene: -
CDR3aa: CASSIGITHSPLHF
CDR3nt: TGTGCCAGTAGTATCGGAATCACCCATTCACCCCTCCACTTT

j_gene: TRBJ2-3
abundance: -
v_gene: TRBV7-2
d_gene: -
CDR3aa: CASSLGSHSTDTQYF
CDR3nt: TGTGCCAGCAGCTTAGGCAGCCACAGCACAGATACGCAGTATTTT

j_gene: TRBJ1-2
abundance: few
v_gene: TRBV4-3
d_gene: TRBD1
CDR3aa: CASSQELNRGWGYGYTF
CDR3nt: TGCGCCAGCAGCCAAGAATTAAACAGGGGGTGGGGCTATGGCTACACCTTC

j_gene: TRBJ1-2
abundance: -
v_gene: TRBV6-5
d_gene: TRBD1
CDR3aa: CASRGTGGSNYGYTF
CDR3nt: TGTGCCAGCAGGGGAACAGGGGGATCTAACTATGGCTACACCTTC

j_gene: TRBJ2-7
abundance: -
v_gene: TRBV9
d_gene: TRBD1
CDR3aa: CASSVGGQGYAEQYF
CDR3nt: TGTGCCAGCAGCGTAGGGGGACAGGGGTATGCCGAGCAGTACTTC

j_gene: TRBJ1-2
abundance: once
v_gene: TRBV5-1
d_gene: -
CDR3aa: CASSLAGENYGYTF
CDR3nt: TGCGCCAGCAGCTTGGCAGGGGAGAACTATGGCTACACCTTC

j_gene: TRBJ1-3
abundance: -
v_gene: TRBV9
d_gene: -
CDR3aa: CASSVSGIGNTIYF
CDR3nt: TGTGCCAGCAGCGTTAGTGGGATTGGAAACACCATATATTTT

j_gene: TRBJ1-2
abundance: -
v_gene: TRBV9
d_gene: TRBD1
CDR3aa: CASSTNPRGRHYGYTF
CDR3nt: TGTGCCAGCAGCACCAACCCCAGGGGGCGTCACTATGGCTACACCTTC

j_gene: TRBJ1-5
abundance: -
v_gene: TRBV2
d_gene: -
CDR3aa: CASSPGQGSSQPQHF
CDR3nt: TGTGCCAGCAGCCCCGGGCAGGGATCGAGTCAGCCCCAGCATTTT

j_gene: TRBJ2-7
abundance: -
v_gene: TRBV7-9
d_gene: -
CDR3aa: CASSSTASYEQYF
CDR3nt: TGTGCCAGCAGCTCGACAGCTTCCTACGAGCAGTACTTC

j_gene: TRBJ1-1
abundance: -
v_gene: TRBV18
d_gene: -
CDR3aa: CASSQEAGTEAFF
CDR3nt: TGTGCCAGCTCACAGGAGGCGGGAACTGAAGCTTTCTTT

j_gene: TRBJ2-2
abundance: -
v_gene: TRBV3-1/TRBV3-2
d_gene: TRBD2
CDR3aa: CASSQELRLAGGLGELFF
CDR3nt: TGTGCCAGCAGCCAAGAGTTACGGCTAGCGGGGGGGCTCGGGGAGCTGTTTTTT

j_gene: TRBJ1-2
abundance: once
v_gene: TRBV5-1
d_gene: -
CDR3aa: CASSPGGLNYGYTF
CDR3nt: TGCGCCAGCAGCCCCGGGGGTCTCAACTATGGCTACACCTTC

j_gene: TRBJ1-4
abundance: -
v_gene: TRBV11-2
d_gene: -
CDR3aa: CASSSLAGRERVQFF
CDR3nt: TGTGCCAGCAGCTCCCTTGCTGGGCGGGAACGGGTTCAGTTTTTT

j_gene: TRBJ2-7
abundance: once
v_gene: TRBV6-5
d_gene: -
CDR3aa: CASSPQGPTGQYF
CDR3nt: TGTGCCAGCAGTCCACAGGGCCCAACTGGGCAGTACTTC

j_gene: TRBJ1-2
abundance: -
v_gene: TRBV29-1
d_gene: TRBD1
CDR3aa: CSVRQGIYGYTF
CDR3nt: TGCAGCGTTAGACAGGGTATATATGGCTACACCTTC

j_gene: TRBJ1-2
abundance: -
v_gene: TRBV4-3
d_gene: TRBD1
CDR3aa: CASSQQTGGDGYTF
CDR3nt: TGCGCCAGCAGCCAACAAACAGGGGGAGATGGCTACACCTTC

j_gene: TRBJ1-3
abundance: -
v_gene: TRBV30
d_gene: -
CDR3aa: CAWGEGNGNTIYF
CDR3nt: TGTGCCTGGGGGGAGGGGAATGGAAACACCATATATTTT

j_gene: TRBJ1-5
abundance: -
v_gene: TRBV18
d_gene: -
CDR3aa: CASSPPGGSYQPQHF
CDR3nt: TGTGCCAGCTCCCCACCGGGGGGGTCGTATCAGCCCCAGCATTTT

j_gene: TRBJ2-3
abundance: -
v_gene: TRBV2
d_gene: -
CDR3aa: CASSAVDTQYF
CDR3nt: TGTGCCAGCAGTGCTGTAGATACGCAGTATTTT

j_gene: TRBJ1-2
abundance: -
v_gene: TRBV30
d_gene: -
CDR3aa: CAWSSLGTYGYTF
CDR3nt: TGTGCCTGGAGTAGTTTGGGTACTTATGGCTACACCTTC

j_gene: TRBJ1-4
abundance: -
v_gene: TRBV28
d_gene: -
CDR3aa: CASSLHGGATNEKLFF
CDR3nt: TGTGCCAGCAGTTTACACGGAGGGGCAACTAATGAAAAACTGTTTTTT

j_gene: TRBJ2-1
abundance: -
v_gene: TRBV11-3
d_gene: TRBD2
CDR3aa: CASSLSGGYLFF
CDR3nt: TGTGCCAGCAGCTTAAGCGGGGGGTACCTGTTCTTC

j_gene: TRBJ2-2
abundance: -
v_gene: TRBV6-5
d_gene: -
CDR3aa: CACKLSNTGELFF
CDR3nt: TGTGCCTGTAAATTGTCGAACACCGGGGAGCTGTTTTTT

j_gene: TRBJ2-3
abundance: -
v_gene: TRBV2
d_gene: TRBD2
CDR3aa: CASSSGGLTDTQYF
CDR3nt: TGTGCCAGCAGTAGCGGGGGACTCACAGATACGCAGTATTTT

j_gene: TRBJ2-3
abundance: -
v_gene: TRBV9
d_gene: TRBD2
CDR3aa: CASSPGGGGTDTQYF
CDR3nt: TGTGCCAGCAGTCCCGGGGGGGGAGGCACAGATACGCAGTATTTT

j_gene: TRBJ1-4
abundance: -
v_gene: TRBV27
d_gene: -
CDR3aa: CASSSGEMGEKLFF
CDR3nt: TGTGCCAGCAGTTCAGGGGAGATGGGGGAAAAACTGTTTTTT

j_gene: TRBJ2-7
abundance: -
v_gene: TRBV18
d_gene: TRBD1
CDR3aa: CASSESVVTGGSEQYF
CDR3nt: TGTGCCAGCTCAGAAAGCGTCGTGACAGGGGGCTCCGAGCAGTACTTC

j_gene: TRBJ2-1
abundance: -
v_gene: TRBV18
d_gene: TRBD1
CDR3aa: CASSQTGQFYNEQFF
CDR3nt: TGTGCCAGCTCACAGACAGGGCAGTTCTACAATGAGCAGTTCTTC

j_gene: TRBJ1-5
abundance: -
v_gene: TRBV6-2/TRBV6-3
d_gene: TRBD1
CDR3aa: CASSITGGGGQPQHF
CDR3nt: TGTGCCAGCAGCATTACAGGGGGCGGCGGTCAGCCCCAGCATTTT

j_gene: TRBJ1-4
abundance: -
v_gene: TRBV27
d_gene: -
CDR3aa: CASSLSGGVFGEKLFF
CDR3nt: TGTGCCAGCAGTTTATCGGGGGGGGTATTCGGTGAAAAACTGTTTTTT

j_gene: TRBJ2-7
abundance: -
v_gene: TRBV7-2
d_gene: -
CDR3aa: CASSLKPGRNYEQYF
CDR3nt: TGTGCCAGCAGCTTAAAGCCGGGTAGGAACTACGAGCAGTACTTC

j_gene: TRBJ2-2
abundance: -
v_gene: TRBV4-1
d_gene: -
CDR3aa: CASSRVTGELFF
CDR3nt: TGCGCCAGCTCTCGGGTCACCGGGGAGCTGTTTTTT

j_gene: TRBJ2-3
abundance: -
v_gene: TRBV19
d_gene: -
CDR3aa: CASRDPGNTDTQYF
CDR3nt: TGTGCCAGCCGCGACCCAGGAAACACAGATACGCAGTATTTT

j_gene: TRBJ1-3
abundance: -
v_gene: TRBV28
d_gene: -
CDR3aa: CASSLLGHISGNTIYF
CDR3nt: TGTGCCAGCAGTTTATTGGGACACATCTCTGGAAACACCATATATTTT

j_gene: TRBJ2-7
abundance: -
v_gene: TRBV5-1
d_gene: TRBD2
CDR3aa: CASSKARGGISYEQYF
CDR3nt: TGCGCCAGCAGCAAGGCGCGGGGGGGAATCTCCTACGAGCAGTACTTC

j_gene: TRBJ1-4
abundance: -
v_gene: TRBV28
d_gene: -
CDR3aa: CASSAPGVGEKLFF
CDR3nt: TGTGCCAGCAGCGCCCCGGGTGTGGGAGAAAAACTGTTTTTT

j_gene: TRBJ1-1
abundance: -
v_gene: TRBV6-1
d_gene: -
CDR3aa: CASSEESRAFF
CDR3nt: TGTGCCAGCAGTGAAGAAAGTCGTGCTTTCTTT

j_gene: TRBJ2-5
abundance: -
v_gene: TRBV6-2/TRBV6-3
d_gene: -
CDR3aa: CASSKLQGRGETQYF
CDR3nt: TGTGCCAGCAGTAAACTACAGGGAAGGGGAGAGACCCAGTACTTC

j_gene: TRBJ2-7
abundance: few
v_gene: TRBV4-2
d_gene: TRBD1
CDR3aa: CASSLRYPSPSGTGGSSYEQYF
CDR3nt: TGTGCCAGCAGCCTGCGCTATCCTTCCCCCTCCGGGACAGGGGGGAGCTCCTACGAGCAGTACTTC

j_gene: TRBJ2-1
abundance: -
v_gene: TRBV7-2
d_gene: -
CDR3aa: CASSPDWNEQFF
CDR3nt: TGTGCCAGCAGCCCGGACTGGAATGAGCAGTTCTTC

j_gene: TRBJ2-3
abundance: -
v_gene: TRBV9
d_gene: TRBD2
CDR3aa: CASSVRLAGSTDTQYF
CDR3nt: TGTGCCAGCAGCGTAAGACTAGCGGGGTCAACAGATACGCAGTATTTT

j_gene: TRBJ2-4
abundance: -
v_gene: TRBV11-2
d_gene: TRBD1
CDR3aa: CASSLEMPGQVKLAKNIQYF
CDR3nt: TGTGCCAGCAGCTTAGAAATGCCGGGACAGGTGAAATTAGCCAAAAACATTCAGTACTTC

j_gene: TRBJ2-7
abundance: -
v_gene: TRBV6-1
d_gene: -
CDR3aa: CASSEDRTGYEQYF
CDR3nt: TGTGCCAGCAGTGAAGACAGGACCGGCTACGAGCAGTACTTC

j_gene: TRBJ2-7
abundance: -
v_gene: TRBV4-3
d_gene: -
CDR3aa: CASSQVSGAYTYEQYF
CDR3nt: TGCGCCAGCAGCCAAGTTTCAGGGGCCTATACCTACGAGCAGTACTTC

j_gene: TRBJ2-7
abundance: -
v_gene: TRBV19
d_gene: -
CDR3aa: CASSTGTNAYEQYF
CDR3nt: TGTGCCAGTAGTACCGGGACAAACGCCTACGAGCAGTACTTC

j_gene: TRBJ1-1
abundance: -
v_gene: TRBV11-2
d_gene: -
CDR3aa: CASSLADREAFF
CDR3nt: TGTGCCAGCAGCTTAGCAGACAGGGAAGCTTTCTTT

j_gene: TRBJ2-7
abundance: once
v_gene: TRBV6-2/TRBV6-3
d_gene: TRBD2
CDR3aa: CASSYLGLAANYEQYF
CDR3nt: TGTGCCAGCAGTTACCTTGGGCTAGCGGCTAACTACGAGCAGTACTTC

j_gene: TRBJ2-7
abundance: -
v_gene: TRBV7-2
d_gene: TRBD2
CDR3aa: CASSPLAGSYEQYF
CDR3nt: TGTGCCAGCAGCCCCCTAGCGGGATCCTACGAGCAGTACTTC

j_gene: TRBJ2-1
abundance: -
v_gene: TRBV9
d_gene: TRBD2
CDR3aa: CASSVGPGLSKNEQFF
CDR3nt: TGTGCCAGCAGCGTGGGACCGGGACTAAGCAAGAATGAGCAGTTCTTC